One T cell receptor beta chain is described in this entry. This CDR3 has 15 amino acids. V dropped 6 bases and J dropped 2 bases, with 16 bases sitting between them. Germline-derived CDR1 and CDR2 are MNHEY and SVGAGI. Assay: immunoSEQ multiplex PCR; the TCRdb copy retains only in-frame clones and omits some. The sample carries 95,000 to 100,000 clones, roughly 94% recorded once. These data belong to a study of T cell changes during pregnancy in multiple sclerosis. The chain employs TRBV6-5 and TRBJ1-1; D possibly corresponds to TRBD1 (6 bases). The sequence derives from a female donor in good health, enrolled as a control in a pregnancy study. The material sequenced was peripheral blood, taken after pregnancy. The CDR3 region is CASRKGGHFNTEAFF. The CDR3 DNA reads TGTGCCAGCAGGAAAGGGGGTCATTTTAACACTGAAGCTTTCTTT.